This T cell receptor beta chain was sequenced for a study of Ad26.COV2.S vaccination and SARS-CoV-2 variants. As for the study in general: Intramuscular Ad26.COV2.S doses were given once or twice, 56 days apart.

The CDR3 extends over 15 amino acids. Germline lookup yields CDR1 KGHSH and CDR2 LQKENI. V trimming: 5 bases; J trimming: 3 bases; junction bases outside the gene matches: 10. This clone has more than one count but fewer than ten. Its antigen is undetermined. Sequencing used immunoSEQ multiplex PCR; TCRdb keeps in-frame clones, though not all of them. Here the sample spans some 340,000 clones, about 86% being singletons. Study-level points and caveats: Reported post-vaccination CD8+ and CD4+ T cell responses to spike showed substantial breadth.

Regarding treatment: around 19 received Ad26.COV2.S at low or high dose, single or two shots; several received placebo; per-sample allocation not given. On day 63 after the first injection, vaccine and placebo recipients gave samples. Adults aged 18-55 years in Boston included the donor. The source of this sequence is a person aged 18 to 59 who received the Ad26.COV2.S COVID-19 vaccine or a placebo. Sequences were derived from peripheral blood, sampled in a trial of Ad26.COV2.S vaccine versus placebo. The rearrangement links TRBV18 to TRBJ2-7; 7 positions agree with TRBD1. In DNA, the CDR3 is TGTGCCAGCTCAACACACCCGGGACAGCACTACGAGCAGTACTTC. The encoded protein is CASSTHPGQHYEQYF.